A selection of T cell receptor beta chains follows, all from one sample in a study of shared clonotypes between healthy human individuals. TCRdb keeps only in-frame clones here, not all; method: immunoSEQ multiplex PCR. The sample includes millions of clones, 90% to 95% seen only once; the top ten take 0.13%. Sequencing was done on a sample of naive CD4+ T cells sorted from blood. The receptors come from a man between 18 and 29 years old in good health. CDR3s include the opening cysteine and the closing phenylalanine or tryptophan. A D gene is named only where the DNA matches it firmly. For some rows the clone size is stated as once, few or many, or as a class when expanded; others skip it.

TRBV10-3	-	TRBJ1-2	-	TGTGCCATCAGGGGAAGACGCGGAAGCGGCTACACCTTC	CAIRGRRGSGYTF
TRBV30	TRBD2	TRBJ2-4	once	TGTGCCTGGAGTGTACCCTGGGAGGGCAAAAACATTCAGTACTTC	CAWSVPWEGKNIQYF
TRBV7-9	-	TRBJ1-5	-	TGTGCCAGCAGCTTAATTCGAGGCGGGGTTAAGGGCAATCAGCCCCAGCATTTT	CASSLIRGGVKGNQPQHF
TRBV6-1	-	TRBJ2-5	-	TGTGCCAGCAGTATGGGTGGCCGGGAGACCCAGTACTTC	CASSMGGRETQYF
TRBV7-6	TRBD1	TRBJ1-1	-	TGTGCCAGCAGCCCAGGGACAGGGGAGGTAAACACTGAAGCTTTCTTT	CASSPGTGEVNTEAFF
TRBV6-5	-	TRBJ1-4	-	TGTGCCAGCAGGGGTTGGACTAATGAAAAACTGTTTTTT	CASRGWTNEKLFF
TRBV7-2	-	TRBJ2-1	-	TGTGCCAGCAGCTTAGAGAGTGGGGCAGCGGTTGAGCAGTTCTTC	CASSLESGAAVEQFF
TRBV2	-	TRBJ1-1	few	TGTGCCAGCAGTGAACGAGCGAACACTGAAGCGTTCTTT	CASSERANTEAFF
TRBV5-1	-	TRBJ2-7	once	TGCGCCAGCAAGTCGAGGACTCTCACCCCCTACGAGCAGTACTTC	CASKSRTLTPYEQYF
TRBV10-3	TRBD1	TRBJ1-1	-	TGTGCCATCAGCTACCGACAGGGAAACACTGAAGCTTTCTTT	CAISYRQGNTEAFF
TRBV19	TRBD2	TRBJ2-6	-	TGTGCCAGTAGGGGGGACTATCTTAACCCCTCTGGGGCCAACGTCCTGACTTTC	CASRGDYLNPSGANVLTF
TRBV25-1	-	TRBJ2-7	-	TGTGCCAGCACCCATACCGGCGGGGCCTACGAGCAGTACTTC	CASTHTGGAYEQYF
TRBV5-1	-	TRBJ1-2	-	TGCGCCAGCAGTCCCGGGACACAAAACTATGGCTACACCTTC	CASSPGTQNYGYTF
TRBV19	TRBD1	TRBJ2-7	-	TGTGCCAGTAGTGTGAGGGACAGAACCTACGAGCAGTACTTC	CASSVRDRTYEQYF
TRBV10-1	-	TRBJ2-5	-	TGCGCCAGCAGTGAACAACATGTCGGAGAGACCCAGTACTTC	CASSEQHVGETQYF
TRBV2	TRBD1	TRBJ2-3	few	TGTGCCACCCAGACAGGGGGCGGATCAGATACGCAGTATTTT	CATQTGGGSDTQYF
TRBV29-1	-	TRBJ1-2	-	TGCAGCGTTGAACAGGGGTCCTATGGCTACACCTTC	CSVEQGSYGYTF
TRBV10-1	-	TRBJ2-5	-	TGCGCCAGCAGTGAGTCAACCGCCGGGGAGACCCAGTACTTC	CASSESTAGETQYF
TRBV12-2	-	TRBJ1-2	once	TGTGCAAGTCGCTTAGCGTGCGGGGTGGACTATGGCTACACCTTC	CASRLACGVDYGYTF
TRBV19	-	TRBJ1-5	-	TGTGCCAGTAGTATCCGAGGTAATCAGCCCCAGCATTTT	CASSIRGNQPQHF
TRBV5-1	-	TRBJ1-5	-	TGCGCCAGCAGCGTCGGGACACCAGGCAATCAGCCCCAGCATTTT	CASSVGTPGNQPQHF
TRBV27	-	TRBJ1-5	once	TGTGCCAGCAGTTCAGACAGTAATCAGCCCCAGCATTTT	CASSSDSNQPQHF
TRBV6-6	TRBD1	TRBJ1-2	-	TGTGCCAGCAGCCCCGGCCAAGGACAGGGCGGCTACACCTTC	CASSPGQGQGGYTF
TRBV28	-	TRBJ2-2	-	TGTGCCAGCAGTTTAGTTCGGCACGCCGGGGAGCTGTTTTTT	CASSLVRHAGELFF
TRBV5-1	-	TRBJ1-4	-	TGCGCCAGCAGCTTGGGTGGCAGGGGACGAGGGTTGAATGAAAAACTGTTTTTT	CASSLGGRGRGLNEKLFF
TRBV18	TRBD1	TRBJ1-2	few	TGTGCCAGCTCACCCGGACAGGGGTATGGCTACACCTTC	CASSPGQGYGYTF
TRBV6-5	-	TRBJ1-2	-	TGTGCCAGCAGAACTACCTCTAGGGGCTACACCTTC	CASRTTSRGYTF
TRBV29-1	TRBD2	TRBJ2-5	-	TGCAGCGTTGGGCTAGCGGAAGAGACCCAGTACTTC	CSVGLAEETQYF
TRBV4-1	TRBD1	TRBJ1-2	-	TGCGCCAGCAGCCCGGGGACAGATAACTATGGCTACACCTTC	CASSPGTDNYGYTF
TRBV6-5	-	TRBJ2-5	-	TGTGCCAGCAGTTATTCGACGAGCTACCAAGAGACCCAGTACTTC	CASSYSTSYQETQYF
TRBV9	-	TRBJ1-5	once	TGTGCCAGCAGCGTAGCAGGGGATAGCAATCAGCCCCAGCATTTT	CASSVAGDSNQPQHF
TRBV18	-	TRBJ2-7	-	TGTGCCAGCTCACCAGAAGGAGGCAGTTCCTACGAGCAGTACTTC	CASSPEGGSSYEQYF
TRBV28	TRBD1	TRBJ2-7	-	TGTGCCAGCAGGTTACAGGGGTTTACCTACGAGCAGTACTTC	CASRLQGFTYEQYF
TRBV5-1	TRBD1	TRBJ1-1	-	TGCGCCAGCAGCCCCGGGACAGGGTGGGACACTGAAGCTTTCTTT	CASSPGTGWDTEAFF
TRBV4-3	-	TRBJ1-4	-	TGCGCCAGCAGCCAAGATCTTGGGGGGACTCTGTTTTTT	CASSQDLGGTLFF
TRBV7-3	TRBD1	TRBJ1-1	-	TGTGCCAGCAGCACCCAGGGGGGAAACACTGAAGCTTTCTTT	CASSTQGGNTEAFF